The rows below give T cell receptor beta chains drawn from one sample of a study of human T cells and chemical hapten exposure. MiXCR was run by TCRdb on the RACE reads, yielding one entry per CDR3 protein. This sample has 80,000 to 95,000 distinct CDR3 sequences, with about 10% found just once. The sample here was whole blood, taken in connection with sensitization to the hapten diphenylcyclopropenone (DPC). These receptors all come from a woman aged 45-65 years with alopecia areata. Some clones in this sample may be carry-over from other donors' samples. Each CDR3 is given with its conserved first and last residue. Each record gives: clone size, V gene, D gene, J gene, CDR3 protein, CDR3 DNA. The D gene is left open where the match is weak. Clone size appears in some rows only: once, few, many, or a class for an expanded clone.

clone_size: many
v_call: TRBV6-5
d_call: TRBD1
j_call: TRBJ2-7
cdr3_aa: CASSHRGAYEQYF
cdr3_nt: TGTGCCAGCAGTCACAGGGGCGCCTACGAGCAGTACTTC

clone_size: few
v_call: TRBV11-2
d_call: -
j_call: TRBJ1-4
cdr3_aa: CASSLWAATNEKLFF
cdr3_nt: TGTGCCAGCAGCTTATGGGCTGCAACTAATGAAAAACTGTTTTTT

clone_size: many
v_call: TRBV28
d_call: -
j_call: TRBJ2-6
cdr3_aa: CASSFFNTMLSSGANVLTF
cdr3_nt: TGTGCCAGCAGTTTTTTTAATACTATGTTAAGCTCTGGGGCCAACGTCCTGACTTTC

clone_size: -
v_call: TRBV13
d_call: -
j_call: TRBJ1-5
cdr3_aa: CASSVGRADQPQHF
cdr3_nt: TGTGCCAGCAGCGTGGGGAGGGCTGATCAGCCCCAGCATTTT

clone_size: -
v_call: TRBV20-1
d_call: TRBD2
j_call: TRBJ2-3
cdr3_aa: CSATPIGLAVSTDTQYF
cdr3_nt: TGCAGTGCCACCCCTATAGGACTAGCGGTGAGCACAGATACGCAGTATTTT

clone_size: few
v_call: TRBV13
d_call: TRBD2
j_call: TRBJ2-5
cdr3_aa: CASSLEAWGLAGRNLETQYF
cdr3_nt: TGTGCCAGCAGCTTAGAGGCGTGGGGCCTAGCGGGACGAAACCTGGAGACCCAGTACTTC

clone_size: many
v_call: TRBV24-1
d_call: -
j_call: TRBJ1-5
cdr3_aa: CATSESGQLGNQPQHF
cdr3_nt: TGTGCCACCAGTGAATCTGGACAGTTAGGCAATCAGCCCCAGCATTTT

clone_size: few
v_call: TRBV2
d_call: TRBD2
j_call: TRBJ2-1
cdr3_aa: CASKGLAVSYNEQFF
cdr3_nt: TGTGCCAGCAAAGGACTAGCGGTCTCCTACAATGAGCAGTTCTTC

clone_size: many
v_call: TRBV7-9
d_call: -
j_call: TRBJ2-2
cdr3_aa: CASSAVGSVNTGELFF
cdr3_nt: TGTGCCAGCAGCGCGGTTGGATCGGTAAACACCGGGGAGCTGTTTTTT

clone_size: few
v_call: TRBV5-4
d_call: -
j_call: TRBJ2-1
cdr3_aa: CASSPPAAKGNEQFF
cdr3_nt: TGTGCCAGCAGTCCCCCAGCGGCCAAAGGCAATGAGCAGTTCTTC